What follows are 26 T cell receptor beta chains derived from one specimen sequenced in a study of vaccination and CD4 T cells after COVID-19. Their antigens remain unidentified. At the Johns Hopkins FTIC core, DNA taken from cultured CD4+ T cells was sequenced by way of the Oncomine TCR Beta short-read assay. MiXCR was run by TCRdb on the PCR reads, yielding one entry per CDR3 protein. The sample lists some 12,000 distinct CDR3 sequences, 55% to 65% seen once, with around 10% in the top ten. Indicated treatment: roughly nine-day PBMC culture with coronavirus spike peptide pools or control peptides (ViraFEST assay). Source: CD4+ T cells from blood, cultured in vitro, taken before SARS-CoV-2 vaccination. Every receptor here comes from a human donor who had recovered from COVID-19.

The V and J genes are TRBV20-1 and TRBJ2-3; TRBD2 matches 11 bases. The length of the CDR3 is 16 residues. From germline, CDR1 is DFQATT and CDR2 SNEGSKA (reference sequence). V was clipped by 1 base and J by 4 bases; unmatched bases: 7. The CDR3 region is CSARGDLAGGADTQYF. CDR3 coding DNA: TGCAGTGCTAGAGGTGACCTAGCGGGAGGCGCAGATACGCAGTATTTT.

This clonotype was counted a few times. V and J are TRBV28 and TRBJ2-3; 7 bases are a match to TRBD2. The length of the CDR3 is 18 residues. Losses at the gene ends were 2 bases for V and 3 bases for J; bases not matched to a gene: 14. Per the germline V gene, CDR1 is MDHEN and CDR2 is SYDVKM. This CDR3 reads CASSLSVPMAGVTDTQYF. The DNA of the CDR3 is TGTGCCAGCAGTTTAAGTGTCCCCATGGCGGGAGTAACAGATACGCAGTATTTT.

The chain joins TRBV7-8 to TRBJ2-7; maybe TRBD1 (6 bases). Trimming stripped 2 bases from V and 1 base from J, with 18 bases between. In germline, CDR1 is SGHVS, CDR2 FQNEAQ. This CDR3 has 17 residues. DNA of the CDR3: TGTGCCAGCAGCTTAAGGCTGGGTTTCCAGGGGTCCTACGAGCAGTACTTC. It translates to CASSLRLGFQGSYEQYF.

The rearrangement joins TRBV7-8 to TRBJ1-5, with 7 bases lining up with TRBD1. Germline V lookup: CDR1 SGHVS, CDR2 FQNEAQ. The junction had 10 bases not matched to a gene; V was cut back by 5 bases and J by 6 bases. The CDR3 is 15 amino acids. The CDR3 is CASSITGDGGQPQHF. CDR3 nucleotides: TGTGCCAGCAGCATCACAGGGGATGGTGGTCAGCCCCAGCATTTT.

The chain joins TRBV6-2 or TRBV6-3 to TRBJ1-6; D uncertain. Germline V gene lookup returns CDR1 MNHEY and CDR2 SVGEGT. There are 15 residues in the CDR3. V was pared by 7 bases and J by 6 bases, with 16 bases between. CDR3 protein: CASNPRRRANSPLHF. DNA of the CDR3: TGTGCCAGCAACCCGCGGCGCCGGGCTAATTCACCCCTCCACTTT.

This chain links TRBV7-9 with TRBJ2-3; the D gene is possibly TRBD1 (6 bases). Trimming stripped 1 base from V and 8 bases from J, with 16 bases between. Germline values: CDR1 SEHNR, CDR2 FQNEAQ (reference sequence). The CDR3 is 15 amino acids. The CDR3 nucleotides are TGTGCCAGCAGCTTAGATGGACAGACTGACAGTACGCAGTATTTT. Translation: CASSLDGQTDSTQYF.

The chain is built from TRBV20-1 and TRBJ1-1, with D perhaps matching TRBD1 (6 bases). This CDR3 comprises 15 residues. Trimming shortened V by 7 bases and J by 5 bases, and 23 bases separated the two germline ends. Germline V gives CDR1 DFQATT, CDR2 SNEGSKA (reference sequence). The CDR3: CSVLKVTGIETEAFF. CDR3 coding DNA: TGCAGTGTTTTAAAAGTAACAGGGATCGAAACTGAAGCTTTCTTT.

The chain uses TRBV6-1 and TRBJ2-7; 7 bases match TRBD1. This CDR3 contains 16 residues. The germline V gene encodes CDR1 MNHNS and CDR2 SASEGT. After removal of 8 bases from V and 3 bases from J, the junction contained 16 bases not matched to a gene. Written as DNA, the CDR3 is TGTGCCAGCTATGATACCCCGGACAGGAGAATCTACGAGCAGTACTTC. Its protein product is CASYDTPDRRIYEQYF.

This chain joins TRBV20-1 and TRBJ1-3, with 9 bases that match TRBD1. The CDR3 totals 14 residues. Germline assignment: CDR1 DFQATT and CDR2 SNEGSKA (reference sequence). Trimming removed 2 bases from V and 2 bases from J; junction bases left unmatched: 1. This CDR3 is CSARYRGPGNTIYF. CDR3 nucleotides: TGCAGTGCTAGATACAGGGGGCCTGGAAACACCATATATTTT.

This chain connects TRBV7-2 to TRBJ1-5, with TRBD1 matching 8 bases. Germline-derived CDR1 and CDR2 are SGHTA and FQGNSA. The CDR3 is 15 residues long. The V and J ends lost 5 bases and 9 bases, in that order; junction bases with no gene match: 12. In DNA, the CDR3 is TGTGCCAGCAGCGACAGGGGAGGATCGATTCCGCCCCAGCATTTT. As protein: CASSDRGGSIPPQHF.

In this sample, this clonotype turned up a few times. This chain uses TRBV7-2 with TRBJ1-1; perhaps TRBD1 as D (6 bases). CDR3 size: 15 residues. Trimming removed 0 bases from V and 4 bases from J, with 12 bases in between. Germline CDR1 SGHTA, CDR2 FQGNSA. DNA of the CDR3: TGTGCCAGCAGCTTAGCTCAGGGGTTGAGCACTGAAGCTTTCTTT. This encodes CASSLAQGLSTEAFF.

This sequence joins TRBV2 and TRBJ2-5, with TRBD2 as a possible D gene (5 bases). The CDR3 totals 15 residues. Trimming shortened V by 2 bases and J by 5 bases, and 15 bases separated the two germline ends. The V gene's germline CDR1 is SNHLY and CDR2 FYNNEI. The CDR3 bases are TGTGCCAGCAGTGAATGGTTCGGGGTCGGGGAGACCCAGTACTTC. It specifies CASSEWFGVGETQYF.

The chain is built from TRBV7-8 and TRBJ1-1; D ambiguous. This CDR3 is 14 amino acids long. The germline V gene has CDR1 SGHVS and CDR2 FQNEAQ. V was clipped by 1 base and J by 4 bases, with 10 bases between them. The CDR3 DNA follows: TGTGCCAGCAGCTTAGGAGAGTCGGGCACTGAAGCTTTCTTT. Protein sequence: CASSLGESGTEAFF.

The chain links TRBV27 to TRBJ2-1, with 8 bases lining up with TRBD2. Per germline, CDR1 MNHEY and CDR2 SMNVEV (reference sequence). The V and J ends lost 6 bases and 6 bases, in that order; junction bases with no gene match: 7. The CDR3 length is 14 residues. CDR3 in DNA: TGTGCCAGCAGCTCAGCGGGAGCCCCCAATGAGCAGTTCTTC. Protein product: CASSSAGAPNEQFF.

This clonotype was counted a few times. This chain joins TRBV5-6 and TRBJ2-7, with TRBD1 matching over 9 bases. From germline, CDR1 is SGHDT and CDR2 YYEEEE. J gave up 6 bases and V 3 bases, and 7 bases lay outside the gene matches. The CDR3 has 14 amino acids. The CDR3 reads CASSSTGTGLEQYF. DNA for the CDR3: TGTGCCAGCAGCTCAACCGGGACAGGGCTCGAGCAGTACTTC.

This clonotype was observed a handful of times. This chain joins TRBV27 and TRBJ1-6, with D possibly being TRBD1 (5 bases). The CDR3 is 17 residues long. V dropped 6 bases and J dropped 3 bases, with 18 bases sitting between them. CDR1 is MNHEY, CDR2 SMNVEV, per germline (reference sequence). As DNA, the CDR3 is TGTGCCAGCAGCATCTCCCCGGGACGGAGCTATAATTCACCCCTCCACTTT. This translates into CASSISPGRSYNSPLHF.

The CDR3 loop reads CSAPIAGGQTDTQYF. CDR3 DNA: TGCAGTGCTCCCATAGCGGGAGGGCAAACAGATACGCAGTATTTT. This chain joins TRBV20-1 and TRBJ2-3; 11 bases align to TRBD2. Per the germline V gene, CDR1 is DFQATT and CDR2 is SNEGSKA (reference sequence). The CDR3 has 15 amino acids. V lost 5 bases to trimming and J lost 3 bases; unmatched junction nucleotides: 7.

The V and J genes are TRBV20-1 and TRBJ2-5; possibly TRBD2 for D (7 bases). V gave up 7 bases and J gave up 2 bases, with 14 bases separating them. CDR3 size: 13 residues. CDR1 and CDR2 (germline): DFQATT, SNEGSKA (reference sequence). The CDR3 coding sequence is TGCAGTGGCTGGGGGGGGGCTCAAGAGACCCAGTACTTC. Protein sequence: CSGWGGAQETQYF.

The J gene is TRBJ2-7, the V gene TRBV6-1; 8 bases are shared with TRBD1. There are 13 residues in the CDR3. The germline V gene encodes CDR1 MNHNS and CDR2 SASEGT. V lost 10 bases, J lost 2 bases, and 7 bases stayed unmatched. This chain's CDR3 is CATKPDRAYEQYF. CDR3 in DNA: TGTGCCACCAAACCGGACAGGGCCTACGAGCAGTACTTC.

This clonotype came up a few times. The rearrangement joins TRBV2 to TRBJ1-1; 10 positions agree with TRBD1. The germline CDR1 and CDR2 sequences are SNHLY and FYNNEI. The V segment lost 6 bases and the J segment 5 bases; nucleotides outside the gene matches: 9. This CDR3 spans 15 amino acids. CDR3 bases: TGTGCCAGCAGCGTATTTGACAGGGGGCGGACTGAAGCTTTCTTT. This sequence encodes CASSVFDRGRTEAFF.

CDR3 sequence reads: CATSRASGGPGELFF. The DNA of the CDR3 is TGTGCCACCAGTCGGGCCTCAGGGGGTCCCGGGGAGCTGTTTTTT. The V gene is TRBV24-1, the J gene TRBJ2-2, with 7 bases lining up with TRBD1. CDR3 size: 15 residues. Germline V gene data show CDR1 as KGHDR and CDR2 as SFDVKD. The ends lost 6 bases at V and 6 bases at J; junction bases unmatched: 9.

The chain uses TRBV4-2 and TRBJ1-2; tentatively, D is TRBD1 (6 bases). The length of the CDR3 is 16 residues. V lost 0 bases and J 4 bases, leaving 15 bases between the germline ends. Germline V CDR1 and CDR2: LGHNA, YNFKEQ. Here the CDR3 DNA reads TGTGCCAGCAGCCAAGATATGGCAGGGGTTAGCTATGGCTACACCTTC. Protein sequence: CASSQDMAGVSYGYTF.

The chain couples TRBV12-3 or TRBV12-4 to TRBJ1-6, with TRBD1 matching 8 bases. The ends lost 5 bases at V and 7 bases at J; junction bases unmatched: 7. The CDR3 is 15 residues long. CDR3 in DNA: TGTGCCAGCAGTCCAGGGGGCCCGAGCAATTCACCCCTCCACTTT. Amino acids: CASSPGGPSNSPLHF.

The chain carries TRBV27 and TRBJ2-3; 10 nucleotides align to TRBD2. This CDR3 comprises 15 residues. Looked up from germline, CDR1 is MNHEY and CDR2 is SMNVEV (reference sequence). V shed 4 bases, J shed 3 bases, and the junction held 4 bases outside the gene matches. This CDR3 reads CASSSSGSGTDTQYF. The DNA for the CDR3 is TGTGCCAGCAGTTCTAGCGGGAGCGGAACAGATACGCAGTATTTT.

In its sample, this clonotype was seen once. The chain joins TRBV7-3 to TRBJ2-3, with D perhaps matching TRBD2 (7 bases). V was trimmed by 2 bases and J by 1 base, leaving 10 bases between them. This CDR3 has 15 amino acids. Germline CDR1 SGHTA, CDR2 FQGTGA. CDR3: CASSLGGGGTDTQYF. Written as DNA, the CDR3 is TGTGCCAGCAGCTTAGGGGGGGGCGGCACAGATACGCAGTATTTT.

The V gene is TRBV4-3, the J gene TRBJ1-2; 12 positions agree with TRBD1. The CDR3 loop spans 15 amino acids. CDR1 and CDR2 (germline): LGHNA, YSLEER. V lost 0 bases to trimming and J lost 8 bases; unmatched junction nucleotides: 4. The DNA of the CDR3 is TGCGCCAGCAGCCAAGAATCCGGGACAGGGGGCGGCTACACCTTC. It specifies CASSQESGTGGGYTF.